The T cell receptor (beta chain) under discussion was sequenced for a study of blood T cell repertoires in COVID-19. Study-level background: Both acute and convalescent COVID-19 samples were obtained from the United States, Italy and Spain. PBMCs, B-cell-depleted T cells, or T cells provided the cDNA or gDNA that made up the material.

The germline gives CDR1 DFQATT, CDR2 SNEGSKA (reference sequence). The CDR3 sequence is 11 residues long. Original methodology: Scientists estimated how many nucleated cells there were by amplifying reference gene primers. TCRdb keeps only in-frame clones here, not all; method: immunoSEQ multiplex PCR. V and J calls and clone size are copied from that table; D and trimming were computed from the DNA. The sample has under 200,000 clones; more than 80% are singletons. The sample taken for sequencing was peripheral blood. This clonotype was sampled from a man aged 45-65 years with acute or convalescent COVID-19. J is TRBJ2-4 and V is TRBV20-1; no firm D call. CDR3 sequence (DNA): TGCAGCCTAATGCTTGAAAACATTCAGTACTTC. This codes for CSLMLENIQYF.